Presented here are 13 T cell receptor beta chains from one specimen sequenced in a study of STAT5B mutations in CD4+ large granular lymphocyte leukemia (dated by TCRdb to between 2021 and 2022). The library relied on the immunoSEQ multiplex PCR assay. The table was pulled from immuneACCESS by TCRdb, which kept in-frame rearrangements only. Such tables lose some clones; where checked, under half of the loss comes from unresolved V genes, and the rest has no known cause. Present in this sample are around 33,000 clones, 88% of which were seen just once. The ten largest clones add up to approximately 0.97% of the sample. Sequencing used CD4+ T cells from blood buffy coats. The source is a human donor in good health.

The rearrangement joins TRBV18 to TRBJ2-6, with 8 bases fitting TRBD1. The CDR3 contains 17 residues. The germline V gene encodes CDR1 KGHSH and CDR2 LQKENI. The V gene end was trimmed by 3 bases and the J gene end by 0 bases; junction bases not matched to a gene: 4. The CDR3 sequence: CASSPGQANSGANVLTF. In DNA, the CDR3 is TGTGCCAGCTCACCGGGACAGGCAAACTCTGGGGCCAACGTCCTGACTTTC.

The chain joins TRBV14 to TRBJ2-3; D remains ambiguous. The ends were cut back, 2 bases at V and 0 bases at J, with 3 bases in the middle. CDR1 SGHDN and CDR2 FVKESK come from the germline V gene. The CDR3 is made up of 13 amino acids. This chain's CDR3 is CASSQLSTDTQYF. The DNA for the CDR3 is TGTGCCAGCAGCCAATTGAGCACAGATACGCAGTATTTT.

The V call is TRBV6-5, the J call TRBJ2-7; 9 nucleotides match TRBD1. V was pared by 10 bases and J by 3 bases, with 7 bases of the junction left unmatched. In germline, CDR1 is MNHEY, CDR2 SVGAGI. This CDR3 is 13 amino acids long. The CDR3 spells CATYRDRDYEQYF. The CDR3 DNA is TGTGCCACCTACCGGGACAGGGACTACGAGCAGTACTTC.

The gene calls are TRBV7-2 and TRBJ1-5; D not certain. Trimming took 1 base from V and 4 from J, leaving 14 bases between them. The CDR3 covers 16 residues. Germline CDR1 SGHTA, CDR2 FQGNSA. CDR3 sequence: CASSLEWSRQNQPQHF. DNA for the CDR3: TGTGCCAGCAGCTTAGAATGGAGCCGGCAAAATCAGCCCCAGCATTTT.

The genes are TRBV6-1 and TRBJ2-7, with 7 bases identical to TRBD2. The CDR3 covers 14 residues. V lost 1 base to trimming and J lost 3 bases; unmatched junction nucleotides: 3. The V gene's germline CDR1 is MNHNS and CDR2 SASEGT. The CDR3 is CASSEGGLVYEQYF. DNA for the CDR3: TGTGCCAGCAGTGAAGGTGGACTAGTCTACGAGCAGTACTTC.

About this clone: The junction departs from the called germline gene at one end, perhaps through a read error. J is TRBJ2-6 and V is TRBV29-1, with TRBD1 matching over 7 bases. CDR1 is SQVTM and CDR2 is ANQGSEA in the germline V gene. This CDR3 has 8 residues. CDR3 sequence reads: CSVSGGSF. CDR3 coding DNA: TGCAGCGTTTCAGGGGGATCTTTC.

The V and J genes are TRBV7-2 and TRBJ2-1; D gene ambiguous. This CDR3 spans 15 amino acids. V lost 1 base and J 6 bases, leaving 13 bases between the germline ends. Germline V CDR1 and CDR2: SGHTA, FQGNSA. This CDR3 is CASSLGQLATNEQFF. CDR3 in DNA: TGTGCCAGCAGCTTAGGTCAACTGGCCACCAATGAGCAGTTCTTC.

This clone has only one observation. The chain recombines TRBV11-1 with TRBJ1-3; D gene uncertain. CDR1 is SGHAT and CDR2 is FQDESV in the germline V gene (reference sequence). The CDR3 sequence is 14 residues long. Trimming left V 2 bases short and J 2 bases short, with 7 bases between. As DNA, the CDR3 is TGTGCCAGCAGCTTACGGGGAACTGGAAACACCATATATTTT. Translation gives CASSLRGTGNTIYF.

The chain recombines TRBV4-3 with TRBJ2-5; no firm D call. Germline V gene lookup returns CDR1 LGHNA and CDR2 YSLEER. With 0 bases removed from V and 2 bases from J, the gap between germline ends came to 10 bases. This CDR3 region has 15 residues. CDR3 residues: CASSQDGTAQETQYF. CDR3 in DNA: TGCGCCAGCAGCCAAGATGGAACAGCTCAAGAGACCCAGTACTTC.

This chain joins TRBV29-1 and TRBJ1-1; 7 bases fit TRBD1. The CDR3 is made up of 13 amino acids. J lost 0 bases, V lost 8 bases, and 6 bases had no gene match. The germline V gene has CDR1 SQVTM and CDR2 ANQGSEA. The DNA of the CDR3 is TGCAGCACTCACAGGGGAATGAACACTGAAGCTTTCTTT. Protein: CSTHRGMNTEAFF. Based on the CDR3 plus reference TRBV29-1 and TRBJ1-1, the full variable domain is SAVISQKPSRDICQRGTSLTIQCQVDSQVTMMFWYRQQPGQSLTLIATANQGSEATYESGFVIDKFPISRPNLTFSTLTVSNMSPEDSSIYLCSTHRGMNTEAFFGQGTRLTVV.

This rearrangement joins TRBV2 to TRBJ2-2; D is possibly TRBD2 (6 bases). Germline V CDR1 and CDR2: SNHLY, FYNNEI. This CDR3 is 13 amino acids long. Trimming cost V 8 bases and J 4 bases, with 11 bases left between them. The CDR3 loop reads CASGQGGTGELFF. CDR3 bases: TGTGCCAGCGGGCAGGGAGGCACCGGGGAGCTGTTTTTT.

This clone turned up a few times. The chain is built from TRBV6-1 and TRBJ1-5; the D gene is possibly TRBD1 (6 bases). CDR1 is MNHNS, CDR2 SASEGT, per germline. The CDR3 spans 15 residues. V lost 5 bases to trimming and J lost 6 bases, with 17 bases between them. CDR3 residues: CASSTRTTGPQPQHF. The CDR3 bases are TGTGCCAGCAGTACCCGTACGACAGGTCCTCAGCCCCAGCATTTT.

CDR3 sequence (DNA): TGTGCCAGCAGCTTAGGTCTACTAGTAAAAAGCACAGATACGCAGTATTTT. This translates into CASSLGLLVKSTDTQYF. The rearrangement joins TRBV11-3 to TRBJ2-3, with D perhaps matching TRBD2 (5 bases). This CDR3 has 17 residues. V lost 1 base and J 0 bases, leaving 14 bases between the germline ends. Per the germline V gene, CDR1 is SGHNT and CDR2 is YENEEA.